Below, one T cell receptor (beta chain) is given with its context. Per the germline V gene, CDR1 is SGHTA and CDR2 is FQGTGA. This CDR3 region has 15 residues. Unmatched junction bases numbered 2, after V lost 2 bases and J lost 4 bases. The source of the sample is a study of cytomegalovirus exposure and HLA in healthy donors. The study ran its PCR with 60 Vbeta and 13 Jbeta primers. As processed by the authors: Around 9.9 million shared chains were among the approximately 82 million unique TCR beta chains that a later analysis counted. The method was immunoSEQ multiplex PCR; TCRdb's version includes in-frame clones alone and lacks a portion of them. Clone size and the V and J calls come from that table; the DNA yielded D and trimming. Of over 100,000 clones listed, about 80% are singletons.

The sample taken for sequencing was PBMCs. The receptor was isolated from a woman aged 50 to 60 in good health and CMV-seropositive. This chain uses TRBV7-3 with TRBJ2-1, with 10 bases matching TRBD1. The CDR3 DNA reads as TGTGCCAGCAGCTTAGCGGGACAGGGGTACAATGAGCAGTTCTTC. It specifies CASSLAGQGYNEQFF.